The present T cell receptor beta chain was sequenced within a study of blood T cell repertoires in COVID-19. Background on the study: Whether acute or convalescent, the COVID-19 samples came from the United States, Italy and Spain. PBMCs, B-cell-depleted T cells, or T cells were the source of the cDNA or gDNA that made up the material.

Original processing methods: Estimation of nucleated cell counts relied on the amplification of reference gene primers. Profiling relied on immunoSEQ multiplex PCR, and the TCRdb table lists in-frame clones only, not all of them. The V and J calls and clone size were taken over from that table, and D and trimming were inferred from the DNA. In the table there are tens of thousands of clones, 80% to 90% of which are singletons. CDR3 size: 14 residues. The V and J ends lost 3 bases and 4 bases, in that order; junction bases with no gene match: 5. Per the germline V gene, CDR1 is SGHRS and CDR2 is YFSETQ.

V and J are TRBV5-1 and TRBJ1-1; TRBD1 aligns across 8 bases. The TCR comes from an elderly woman with active or convalescent COVID-19. Sample: peripheral blood. DNA of the CDR3: TGCGCCAGCAGCTGGGGACAGGCTAGCACTGAAGCTTTCTTT. The encoded protein is CASSWGQASTEAFF. Variable domain in full (rest from reference TRBV5-1 and TRBJ1-1): KAGVTQTPRYLIKTRGQQVTLSCSPISGHRSVSWYQQTPGQGLQFLFEYFSETQRNKGNFPGRFSGRQFSNSRSEMNVSTLELGDSALYLCASSWGQASTEAFFGQGTRLTVV.